Described below is a single T cell receptor (beta chain) sequence and its context. Its target is unknown. The data originate from a study of siplizumab effects on memory and regulatory T cells. TCRdb's table, derived via immunoSEQ multiplex PCR, lists solely in-frame clones and lacks some. The sample gives 90,000 to 120,000 clones, 85% to 95% of which show up once; roughly 0.59% is in the top ten. Findings and limits, study-wide: Proliferating siplizumab-culture Treg suppressive function went unconfirmed. Assignment of a naive or memory phenotype failed for roughly 75-95% of the proliferating CD4+ or CD8+ clones. Siplizumab brought about a significant reduction in alloreactive sequences traceable to unstimulated CD4+ memory cells. Poor capture below about 10^-5 frequency left most alloreactive clones unmapped to unstimulated subsets.

This CDR3 contains 15 residues. Germline CDR1 reads GTSNPN; CDR2 reads SVGIG (reference sequence). The V end was cut by 3 bases, the J end by 5 bases, with 19 bases between. The V call is TRBV30, the J call TRBJ1-1; TRBD1 is a possible D gene (6 bases). The TCR originated in a human donor in good health. Sequencing was performed on Tregs sorted from blood. CDR3 DNA sequence: TGTGCCTGGAGCGTACAGGGCCCAGCGGGGACTGAAGCTTTCTTT. It encodes CAWSVQGPAGTEAFF.